This TCR beta chain was sequenced in a study of blood T cell repertoires in COVID-19. V lost 3 bases to trimming and J lost 0 bases, with 12 bases between them. The CDR3 totals 16 residues. Germline assignment: CDR1 LNHNV and CDR2 YYDKDF (reference sequence). Some clones are missing from TCRdb's copy, which holds only in-frame ones; the method was immunoSEQ multiplex PCR. The sample lists hundreds of thousands of clones, 85% occurring once. Sequenced input: peripheral blood. V gene TRBV15 combines with J gene TRBJ1-3; maybe TRBD1 (5 bases). The TCR sequence derives from a woman aged 18-30 years with acute or convalescent COVID-19. The CDR3 sequence is CATSSYTGNSGNTIYF. The CDR3 DNA reads as TGTGCCACCAGCAGTTATACAGGCAACTCTGGAAACACCATATATTTT.